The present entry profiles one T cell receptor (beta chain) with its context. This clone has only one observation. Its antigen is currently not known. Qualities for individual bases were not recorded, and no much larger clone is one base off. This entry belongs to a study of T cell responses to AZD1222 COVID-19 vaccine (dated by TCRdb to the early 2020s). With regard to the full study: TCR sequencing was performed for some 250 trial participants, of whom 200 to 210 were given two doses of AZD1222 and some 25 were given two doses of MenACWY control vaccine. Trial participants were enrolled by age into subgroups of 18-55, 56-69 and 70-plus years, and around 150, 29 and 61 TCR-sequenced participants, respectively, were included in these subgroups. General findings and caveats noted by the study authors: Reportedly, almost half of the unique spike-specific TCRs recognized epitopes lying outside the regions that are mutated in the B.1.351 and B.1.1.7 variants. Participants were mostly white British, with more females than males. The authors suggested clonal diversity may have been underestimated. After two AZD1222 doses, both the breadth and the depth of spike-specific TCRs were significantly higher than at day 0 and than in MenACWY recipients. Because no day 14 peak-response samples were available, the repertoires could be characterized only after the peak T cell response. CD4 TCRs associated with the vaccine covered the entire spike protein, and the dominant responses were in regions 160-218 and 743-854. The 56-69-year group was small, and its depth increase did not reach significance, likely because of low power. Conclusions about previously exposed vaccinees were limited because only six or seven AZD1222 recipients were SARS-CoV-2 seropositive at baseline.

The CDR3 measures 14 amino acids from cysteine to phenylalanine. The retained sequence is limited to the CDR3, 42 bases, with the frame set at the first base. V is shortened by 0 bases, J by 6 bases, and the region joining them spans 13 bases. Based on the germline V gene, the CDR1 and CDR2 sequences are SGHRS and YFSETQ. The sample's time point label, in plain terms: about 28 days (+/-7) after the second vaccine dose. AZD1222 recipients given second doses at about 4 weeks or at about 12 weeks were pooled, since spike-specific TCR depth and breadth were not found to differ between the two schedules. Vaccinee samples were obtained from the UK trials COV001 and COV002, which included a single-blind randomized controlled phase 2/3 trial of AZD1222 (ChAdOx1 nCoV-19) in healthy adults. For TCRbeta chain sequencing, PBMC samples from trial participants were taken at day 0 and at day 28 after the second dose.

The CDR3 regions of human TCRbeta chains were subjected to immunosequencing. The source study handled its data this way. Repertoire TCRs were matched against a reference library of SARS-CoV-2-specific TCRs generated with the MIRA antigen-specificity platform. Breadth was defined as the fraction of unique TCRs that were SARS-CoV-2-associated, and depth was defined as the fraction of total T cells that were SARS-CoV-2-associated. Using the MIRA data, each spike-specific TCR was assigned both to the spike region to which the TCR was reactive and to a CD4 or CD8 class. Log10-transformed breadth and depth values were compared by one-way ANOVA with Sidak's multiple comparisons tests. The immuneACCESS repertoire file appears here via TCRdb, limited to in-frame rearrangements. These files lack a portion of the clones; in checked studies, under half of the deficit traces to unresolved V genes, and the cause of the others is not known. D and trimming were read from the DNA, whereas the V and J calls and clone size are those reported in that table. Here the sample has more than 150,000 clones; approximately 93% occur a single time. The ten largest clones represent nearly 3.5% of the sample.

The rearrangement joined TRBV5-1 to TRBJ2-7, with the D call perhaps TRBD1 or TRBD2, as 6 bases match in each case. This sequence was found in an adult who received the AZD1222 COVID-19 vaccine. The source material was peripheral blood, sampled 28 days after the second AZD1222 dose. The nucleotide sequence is TGCGCCAGCAGCTTGGCGGGGGCGGCGTCCGAGCAGTACTTC. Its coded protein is CASSLAGAASEQYF.